This TCR beta chain is drawn from a study of cytomegalovirus exposure and HLA in healthy donors. General study points: The study put 150 or so TCR beta chains on its list as cytomegalovirus-associated. An analysis that came later showed most CMV-associated TCR beta chains appearing HLA-restricted. A few CMV-associated chains were confirmed in vitro to be specific for CMV antigens.

As for this clone: Its specificity is not known.

The PCR ran on 60 Vbeta and 13 Jbeta primers. Only in-frame clones appear in the TCRdb table, and some are missing; sequencing was by immunoSEQ multiplex PCR. The sample carries under 200,000 clones, roughly two thirds recorded once. The CDR3 has 15 residues. V gave up 5 bases and J gave up 6 bases, with 17 bases separating them. Looked up from germline, CDR1 is MDHEN and CDR2 is SYDVKM. The source material was PBMCs. The V call is TRBV28, the J call TRBJ1-5; D may be TRBD1 (6 bases). The TCR comes from a woman aged 18 to 35 in good health and CMV-seropositive. CDR3 sequence: CASSLGGATFQPQHF. The CDR3 nucleotides read TGTGCCAGCAGTCTGGGGGGGGCCACATTTCAGCCCCAGCATTTT.